The 14 T cell receptor beta chains presented below share a single source sample, sequenced in a study of Graves' ophthalmopathy and Graves' hyperthyroidism. Using RNA transcripts, the TCR beta CDR3 regions were amplified. In the first round, RT-PCR was carried out with HTBI primers, and a multiplex PCR formed the second round. Via MiXCR, TCRdb re-called the multiplex PCR reads, giving one row per CDR3 protein. The sample has some 390,000 distinct CDR3 sequences, approximately 20% seen once. Sample: peripheral blood. Receptors originate from a young woman with Graves' ophthalmopathy.

This clonotype was seen many times. The chain employs TRBV20-1 and TRBJ2-5; 10 nucleotides line up with TRBD2. J gave up 5 bases and V 1 base, and 10 bases lay outside the gene matches. Per germline, CDR1 DFQATT and CDR2 SNEGSKA (reference sequence). The CDR3 sequence is 16 residues long. CDR3 loop: CSARASGGGPRETQYF. The DNA for the CDR3 is TGCAGTGCTAGAGCAAGCGGGGGGGGCCCCCGGGAGACCCAGTACTTC.

This clonotype was seen repeatedly, ten times or more. This chain joins TRBV7-2 and TRBJ2-7; 7 bases are shared with TRBD1. This CDR3 comprises 13 residues. The trim removed 7 bases at V and 5 bases at J, leaving 8 bases unmatched. The germline gives CDR1 SGHTA, CDR2 FQGNSA. This CDR3 reads CASKAGTDHEQYF. The CDR3 nucleotides read TGTGCCAGCAAGGCCGGGACAGACCACGAGCAGTACTTC.

This clonotype was found many times. The chain joins TRBV11-2 to TRBJ2-2; 12 bases align to TRBD2. Germline loops: CDR1 SGHAT, CDR2 FQNNGV. V lost 5 bases and J lost 5; bases outside the gene matches: 6. The CDR3 consists of 16 residues. CDR3 protein: CASSVGLAGFTGELFF. The CDR3 DNA reads TGTGCCAGCAGCGTCGGACTAGCGGGGTTTACCGGGGAGCTGTTTTTT.

In this sample, this clonotype turned up many times. The V gene is TRBV20-1, the J gene TRBJ1-1; a weak D match, TRBD1 (5 bases). The CDR3 is made up of 14 amino acids. V was trimmed by 4 bases and J by 2 bases, leaving 14 bases between them. Germline values: CDR1 DFQATT, CDR2 SNEGSKA (reference sequence). CDR3 bases: TGCAGTGCTAAAAACAGGATTCTTAACACTGAAGCTTTCTTT. This encodes CSAKNRILNTEAFF.

This clonotype was recorded at least ten times. The chain employs TRBV28 and TRBJ2-7; D not certain. This CDR3 is 16 amino acids long. CDR1 MDHEN and CDR2 SYDVKM come from the germline V gene. V was trimmed by 4 bases and J by 1 base, leaving 17 bases between them. DNA for the CDR3: TGTGCCAGCAGTTCCCCTGGGCGTGGGCCATCCTACGAGCAGTACTTC. It codes for CASSSPGRGPSYEQYF.

This clonotype appeared a few times. This chain uses TRBV30 with TRBJ1-2; D is unclear. V lost 3 bases to trimming and J lost 14 bases, with 13 bases between them. Germline V gene lookup returns CDR1 GTSNPN and CDR2 SVGIG (reference sequence). This CDR3 spans 10 amino acids. CDR3 protein: CAWSHEIWTF. CDR3 nucleotides: TGTGCCTGGAGCCATGAAATTTGGACCTTC.

In its sample, this clonotype was seen many times. Since the CDR3 does not end with the conserved phenylalanine or tryptophan, this likely comes from a read error. The DNA of the CDR3 is TGTGCCAGCAGCCTACCCGCTTTCTCACCCCTCCACTCT. Encoded protein: CASSLPAFSPLHS. The chain carries TRBV5-5 and TRBJ1-6; no reliable D call. Germline V gives CDR1 SGHKS, CDR2 YYEKEE (reference sequence). This CDR3 contains 13 residues. The V and J ends lost 4 bases and 10 bases respectively, with 12 bases between them.

The CDR3 coding sequence is TGTGCCAGCAGCCAAGAGGACTCGCCCTGGAGCAATCAGCCCCAGCATTTT. This sequence encodes CASSQEDSPWSNQPQHF. The genes are TRBV4-2 and TRBJ1-5; D is unresolved. The CDR3 has 17 residues. The germline gives CDR1 LGHNA, CDR2 YNFKEQ. Trimming removed 0 bases at V and 1 base at J, with 13 bases between.

V is TRBV12-3 or TRBV12-4 and J is TRBJ2-1; possible D gene TRBD2, 6 bases. The V end was cut by 6 bases, the J end by 9 bases, with 15 bases between. This CDR3 region has 13 residues. Here the CDR3 reads CASRRLAIAEQFF. CDR3 bases: TGTGCCAGCAGGCGCCTAGCGATAGCTGAGCAGTTCTTC.

This clonotype has at least ten counts. The rearrangement joins TRBV5-1 to TRBJ2-4, with D possibly matching TRBD2 (5 bases). Trimming took 0 bases from V and 0 from J, leaving 13 bases between them. CDR3 length: 17 amino acids. Germline loops: CDR1 SGHRS, CDR2 YFSETQ. CDR3 nucleotide sequence: TGCGCCAGCAGCTTGGAAACCATTACTAGAGCCAAAAACATTCAGTACTTC. This gives the protein CASSLETITRAKNIQYF. Variable domain in full (rest from reference TRBV5-1 and TRBJ2-4): KAGVTQTPRYLIKTRGQQVTLSCSPISGHRSVSWYQQTPGQGLQFLFEYFSETQRNKGNFPGRFSGRQFSNSRSEMNVSTLELGDSALYLCASSLETITRAKNIQYFGAGTRLSVL.

This clonotype was picked up one time. The chain employs TRBV11-2 and TRBJ2-7, with TRBD2 matching over 7 bases. Unmatched junction bases numbered 15, after V lost 4 bases and J lost 0 bases. The CDR3 extends over 18 amino acids. Germline values: CDR1 SGHAT, CDR2 FQNNGV. The CDR3 here is CASSSNELALRPSYEQYF. The DNA for the CDR3 is TGTGCCAGCAGCTCCAATGAACTAGCGCTTAGACCCTCCTACGAGCAGTACTTC.

The V and J genes are TRBV30 and TRBJ1-6; perhaps TRBD1 as D (5 bases). Per germline, CDR1 GTSNPN and CDR2 SVGIG (reference sequence). The CDR3 has 16 residues. The V end was cut by 4 bases, the J end by 0 bases, with 13 bases between. The CDR3 spells CAWTPRQLSYNSPLHF. Written as DNA, the CDR3 is TGTGCCTGGACTCCTCGACAGCTCTCCTATAATTCACCCCTCCACTTT.

This clonotype was detected many times. The chain employs TRBV2 and TRBJ1-2, with D possibly TRBD1 on 5 matching bases. Germline CDR1 is SNHLY and CDR2 is FYNNEI. This CDR3 has 12 residues. Trimming pared 4 bases from V and 4 bases from J, leaving 7 bases between. The DNA of the CDR3 is TGTGCCAGCAGTGCCCAGGGCTATGGCTACACCTTC. It encodes CASSAQGYGYTF.

This clonotype was seen at least ten times. V and J are TRBV6-1 and TRBJ2-2, with D perhaps matching TRBD1 (6 bases). The CDR3 runs 14 residues. The germline V gene has CDR1 MNHNS and CDR2 SASEGT. V was trimmed by 6 bases and J by 3 bases, leaving 11 bases between them. CDR3 amino acids: CASRDQGYTGELFF. CDR3 nucleotides: TGTGCCAGCAGAGACCAGGGGTACACCGGGGAGCTGTTTTTT.